The rows below give T cell receptor beta chains drawn from one sample of a study of graft-versus-host responses after intestinal transplantation. Generated by immunoSEQ multiplex PCR, the TCRdb table keeps only in-frame clones and is missing some. This table has around 15,000 clones, approximately 33% appearing once. The sample here was alloreactive CD4+ T cells from a mixed lymphocyte reaction culture, taken before intestinal transplant. These receptors were obtained from a human patient who received an intestinal transplant. Each CDR3 is given without its conserved first and last residue. Each record gives: clone size, J gene, V gene, CDR3 length, CDR3 protein. The size of a clone is reported for some rows only, either as once, few or many, or as a class for expanded clones.

abundance: .; j_gene: TRBJ2-7; v_gene: TRBV6-1; len: 15; CDR3aa: ASSAAGGGRGSYEQY
abundance: many; j_gene: TRBJ2-1; v_gene: TRBV5-1; len: 13; CDR3aa: ASSPEGRIFNEQF
abundance: few; j_gene: TRBJ2-7; v_gene: TRBV4-1; len: 14; CDR3aa: ASSQNPARTGNEQY
abundance: .; j_gene: TRBJ2-1; v_gene: TRBV6-6; len: 12; CDR3aa: ASSTRLAGREQF
abundance: few; j_gene: TRBJ2-1; v_gene: TRBV5-1; len: 11; CDR3aa: ASSRTTYNEQF
abundance: .; j_gene: TRBJ2-7; v_gene: TRBV20-1; len: 9; CDR3aa: SASRGYEQY
abundance: .; j_gene: TRBJ1-1; v_gene: TRBV5-6; len: 12; CDR3aa: ASSLVNRETEAF
abundance: .; j_gene: TRBJ2-5; v_gene: TRBV5-1; len: 13; CDR3aa: ASRKAGGPQETQY
abundance: few; j_gene: TRBJ2-7; v_gene: TRBV2; len: 12; CDR3aa: ASTLLAVSYEQY
abundance: few; j_gene: TRBJ2-4; v_gene: TRBV5-5; len: 12; CDR3aa: ASSPTGAKNIQY
abundance: .; j_gene: TRBJ2-5; v_gene: TRBV7-9; len: 12; CDR3aa: ASSINGVQETQY
abundance: few; j_gene: TRBJ2-7; v_gene: TRBV4-2; len: 14; CDR3aa: ASSQELAGGQDEQY
abundance: .; j_gene: TRBJ1-4; v_gene: TRBV5-5; len: 12; CDR3aa: ATGRTAFNEKLF
abundance: .; j_gene: TRBJ1-6; v_gene: TRBV6-1; len: 13; CDR3aa: ASSAGGAYNSPLH
abundance: .; j_gene: TRBJ2-2; v_gene: TRBV14; len: 13; CDR3aa: ASSQVRANTGELF
abundance: .; j_gene: TRBJ2-2; v_gene: TRBV2; len: 12; CDR3aa: ASSERANTGELF
abundance: medium-sized; j_gene: TRBJ1-4; v_gene: TRBV7-9; len: 12; CDR3aa: ASSSRGTNEKLF
abundance: few; j_gene: TRBJ1-2; v_gene: TRBV19; len: 10; CDR3aa: ATAVTNYGYT
abundance: few; j_gene: TRBJ2-1; v_gene: TRBV5-6; len: 14; CDR3aa: ASSPTPSGSGDEQF
abundance: medium-sized; j_gene: TRBJ2-7; v_gene: TRBV5-1; len: 15; CDR3aa: ASSLAGSGKHSYEQY
abundance: few; j_gene: TRBJ1-1; v_gene: TRBV7-2; len: 13; CDR3aa: ASSPDAGRNTEAF
abundance: .; j_gene: TRBJ2-7; v_gene: TRBV21-1; len: 12; CDR3aa: ASSKGDSPYEQY
abundance: .; j_gene: TRBJ2-5; v_gene: TRBV2; len: 11; CDR3aa: ASTANGLETQY
abundance: few; j_gene: TRBJ2-7; v_gene: TRBV6-1; len: 10; CDR3aa: ASISGIGEQY
abundance: few; j_gene: TRBJ2-2; v_gene: TRBV21-1; len: 14; CDR3aa: ASSKVTGDRPGELF
abundance: few; j_gene: TRBJ1-2; v_gene: TRBV7-9; len: 9; CDR3aa: GSSRGYGYT
abundance: .; j_gene: TRBJ2-7; v_gene: TRBV29-1; len: 11; CDR3aa: SVERGQAYEQY
abundance: medium-sized; j_gene: TRBJ1-5; v_gene: TRBV6-6; len: 11; CDR3aa: ASSRRGNQPQH
abundance: few; j_gene: TRBJ2-2; v_gene: TRBV9; len: 13; CDR3aa: ASSVSGTYTGELF
abundance: few; j_gene: TRBJ1-5; v_gene: TRBV6-6; len: 12; CDR3aa: ASSYRGGGQPQH
abundance: .; j_gene: TRBJ1-1; v_gene: TRBV5-1; len: 13; CDR3aa: ASSLGPLPTTEAF
abundance: medium-sized; j_gene: TRBJ2-1; v_gene: TRBV9; len: 11; CDR3aa: ASSIGPENEQF
abundance: .; j_gene: TRBJ2-2; v_gene: TRBV5-3; len: 11; CDR3aa: ARSLEGAGELF
abundance: few; j_gene: TRBJ2-5; v_gene: TRBV5-1; len: 14; CDR3aa: ASSSGTGGSEETQY
abundance: .; j_gene: TRBJ2-3; v_gene: TRBV18; len: 9; CDR3aa: ASSPFDTQY
abundance: .; j_gene: TRBJ2-5; v_gene: TRBV6-9; len: 12; CDR3aa: ASSETGRQETQY
abundance: medium-sized; j_gene: TRBJ2-7; v_gene: TRBV4-2; len: 17; CDR3aa: ASSQPPGLAGENSYEQY
abundance: .; j_gene: TRBJ1-5; v_gene: TRBV12-5; len: 16; CDR3aa: ASGLVRSGQLGNQPQH
abundance: few; j_gene: TRBJ1-2; v_gene: TRBV19; len: 10; CDR3aa: ATVGGGYGYT
abundance: few; j_gene: TRBJ2-3; v_gene: TRBV7-9; len: 16; CDR3aa: ASSLVFRAGARTDTQY
abundance: .; j_gene: TRBJ2-7; v_gene: TRBV7-3; len: 10; CDR3aa: ASSVRAYEQY
abundance: .; j_gene: TRBJ2-1; v_gene: TRBV6-6; len: 12; CDR3aa: ASSPDRGGLVKF